This TCR beta chain appears in the sequencing data of a study of cytomegalovirus exposure and HLA in healthy donors. Study-wide context: Earlier, 150 million to 200 million T cells were analyzed, and fewer than 120 million unique TCR beta sequences were found among them. In an early release, HLA-typed donors contributed some 88 million unique TCR sequences. Study outcomes and limitations: Most TCR sequences were uncommon, yet certain public TCRs appeared in many donors.

As regards this clone: The antigen is undetermined.

The PCR contained 60 Vbeta and 13 Jbeta primers. Assay: immunoSEQ multiplex PCR; the TCRdb copy retains only in-frame clones and omits some. The repertoire consists of about 200,000 clones, with 70% to 85% occurring once and the leading ten covering 1.7%. CDR3 length equals 14 residues. CDR1 and CDR2 (germline): SEHNR, FQNEAQ (reference sequence). The V segment lost 6 bases and the J segment 7 bases; nucleotides outside the gene matches: 7. This clonotype was sampled from a man in his fifties or sixties in good health and CMV-seronegative. The V and J genes are TRBV7-9 and TRBJ1-4; 8 bases map to TRBD1. Material for sequencing was PBMCs. This chain's CDR3 is CASSFGQGGEKLFF. In DNA form, the CDR3 reads TGTGCCAGCAGTTTCGGACAGGGCGGTGAAAAACTGTTTTTT.